The sequence of this T cell receptor beta chain was determined in a study of control samples from healthy donors and cancer patients. Only in-frame clones appear in the TCRdb table, and some are missing; sequencing was by immunoSEQ multiplex PCR. The data show 130,000 to 150,000 clones, 80% to 95% seen once. This CDR3 is built from 12 residues. The ends lost 5 bases at V and 4 bases at J; junction bases unmatched: 2. V is TRBV12-3 or TRBV12-4 and J is TRBJ2-7; 7 bases align to TRBD1. The sequenced sample consisted of blood. This clonotype was obtained from a young man in good health. CDR3 region: CASSLQGYEQYF. CDR3 bases: TGTGCCAGCAGTCTACAGGGGTACGAGCAGTACTTC.